Listed below are T cell receptor beta chains from one sample, sequenced in a study of neurological immune-mediated disorders. TCRdb reprocessed the 5' RACE reads via MiXCR and lists one record per CDR3 protein. The data hold about 50,000 distinct CDR3 sequences, with around a tenth observed a single time. The source material was PBMCs. The receptors come from an older man with HTLV-1-associated myelopathy (HAM/TSP). Both conserved end residues are part of each CDR3.

V gene: TRBV20-1
CDR3 protein: CSARVGSRAYTGELFF

V gene: TRBV7-2
CDR3 protein: CASSYYGGNTEAFF

V gene: TRBV5-1
CDR3 protein: CASSFRAGGEDTQYF

V gene: TRBV6-5
CDR3 protein: CTRSLQATNYGYTF

V gene: TRBV18
CDR3 protein: CASSPQGAGETQYF

V gene: TRBV20-1
CDR3 protein: CSAPDRSSSYNSPLHF

V gene: TRBV7-2
CDR3 protein: CASVAIWSRDRVGDQPQHF

V gene: TRBV5-1
CDR3 protein: CASSLGSFGEKLIF

V gene: TRBV6-2/TRBV6-3
CDR3 protein: CASSYSWTGSSYEQYF

V gene: TRBV4-3
CDR3 protein: CASSHGSRDTGELFF

V gene: TRBV6-5
CDR3 protein: CASRSPGMNTEAFF